This T cell receptor beta chain comes out of a study of spatial heterogeneity in lung cancer (dated by TCRdb to the late 2010s). Background for the entire study: More beta-chain than alpha-chain transcripts were consistently detected, likely reflecting higher beta-chain transcript abundance. In the raw uncorrected reads, each unique combination of TCR and UMI appeared on average more than ten times. TCR alpha and beta repertoires were quantitatively compared across multiple tumor regions, matched nontumor lung and blood in non-small cell lung cancer. TCR repertoire features were related to nonsynonymous mutation counts determined by whole-exome sequencing of tumor tissue. At surgery, both alpha and beta chains were TCR-sequenced in fewer than 250 tumor regions, about 61 matched nontumor lung samples and 56 PBMC samples. The research as a whole found: Additional single-cell paired TCR alpha and beta sequencing was considered necessary to confirm, at a functional level, the hypothesis that regional TCRs recognize regional mutations. Ubiquitous expanded tumor TCRs were found in blood more often at tumor resection than at routine follow-up.

What this sample's time point label stands for: sample taken at primary tumor resection. TCR sequencing used whole RNA extracted from tumor and nontumor lung tissue, or from cryopreserved PBMC samples, without cell sorting. Samples were obtained from 70 to 85 patients with early-stage, untreated non-small cell lung cancer from the lung TRACERx cohort. A patient was chosen for TCR sequencing only when enough RNA was available from at least two tumor regions. The library came from 5' RACE. The sequencing machine was a NextSeq 500. To allow correction of PCR and sequencing errors, the TCR library protocol tagged every TCR cDNA molecule with a unique molecular identifier. For the original study's pipeline: TCR identification, UMI-based error correction and CDR3 extraction were all carried out with Decombinator tools. Expanded TCRs were defined as those above a frequency of 2 per 1,000, corresponding to the top 1% of the tumor frequency distribution. Rényi diversity was computed with the R vegan package after subsampling each repertoire 100 times to 5,000 TCRs. To build CDR3 similarity networks, amino acid triplet string-kernel similarity was used, and CDR3s were connected when their pairwise similarity was above 0.82. TCRdb reprocessed the public reads (quality trimming at Q25 with fastp, clone calling with MiXCR) and kept in-frame beta chains. Rows matching on CDR3 protein sequence are summarized as one entry with the most common DNA and genes. TCRdb, not the original authors, processed these V and J calls. Present in this sample are 15,000 to 20,000 distinct CDR3 sequences, about 21% of which were seen just once. 19% of the sample is taken by the ten largest.

Looking up the germline V gene yields CDR1 SQVTM and CDR2 ANQGSEA. CDR3 length: 11 amino acids, cysteine to phenylalanine. CDR3 DNA only is kept here, 33 bases in frame from base 1. A distance of 10 bases separates the germline ends of V and J, which lose 6 bases and 5 bases respectively. The sample holds a few counts of this clonotype. The antigen this receptor binds is unknown. No base quality information exists; no much larger clone differs at one position. Here the chain combines TRBV29-1 and TRBJ1-1, with a weak D call of TRBD1 (5 bases match). The receptor's source is a female donor with early-stage non-small cell lung cancer. The specimen was PBMCs, collected at surgery. The CDR3 reads as follows: CSVRGATEAFF. The DNA sequence is given as TGCAGCGTCCGTGGGGCGACTGAAGCTTTCTTT.